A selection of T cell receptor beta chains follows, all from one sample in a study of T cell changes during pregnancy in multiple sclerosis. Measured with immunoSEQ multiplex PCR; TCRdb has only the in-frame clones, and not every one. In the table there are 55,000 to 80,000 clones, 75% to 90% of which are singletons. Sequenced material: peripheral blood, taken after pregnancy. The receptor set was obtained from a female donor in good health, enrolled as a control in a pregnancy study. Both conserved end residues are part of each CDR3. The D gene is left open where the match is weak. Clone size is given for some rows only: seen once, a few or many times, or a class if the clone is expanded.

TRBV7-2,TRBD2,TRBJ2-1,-,TGTGCCAGCAGCCCACCAGGACTAGCGGGGTTCGATGAGCAGTTCTTC,CASSPPGLAGFDEQFF
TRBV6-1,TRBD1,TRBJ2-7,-,TGTGCCAGCAGTGAGGACAGGGGGCTCAACGAGCAGTACTTC,CASSEDRGLNEQYF
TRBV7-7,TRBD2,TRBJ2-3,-,TGTGCCAGCAGCCCACGACTAGCGAGCACAGATACGCAGTATTTT,CASSPRLASTDTQYF
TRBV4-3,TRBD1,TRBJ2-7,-,TGCGCCAGCAGCAACCGACAGGGGAGCTCCTACGAGCAGTACTTC,CASSNRQGSSYEQYF
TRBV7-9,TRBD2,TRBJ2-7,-,TGTGCCAGCAGCTACCCCGCGGGGGACCACGAGCAGTACTTC,CASSYPAGDHEQYF
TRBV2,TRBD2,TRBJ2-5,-,TGTGCCAGCAGGACTAGCGGGAAGGTGGAGACCCAGTACTTC,CASRTSGKVETQYF
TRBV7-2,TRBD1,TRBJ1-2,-,TGTGCCAGCAGCCAGGCGGGACAGGGGGCTGGAGGCTACACCTTC,CASSQAGQGAGGYTF
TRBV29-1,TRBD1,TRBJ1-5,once,TGCAGCGTTTCACAGGGGCAAGGTCAGCCCCAGCATTTT,CSVSQGQGQPQHF
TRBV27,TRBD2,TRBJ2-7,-,TGTGCCAGCAGCCCAGCGGGAGGGGCACAGTACGAGCAGTACTTC,CASSPAGGAQYEQYF
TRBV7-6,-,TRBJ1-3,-,TGTGCCAGCAGCTTATTTGCCCGGGACTCTGGAAACACCATATATTTT,CASSLFARDSGNTIYF
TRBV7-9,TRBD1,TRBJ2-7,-,TGTGCCAGCAGCTTAGTGGGACAGGGGAACGCCTACGAGCAGTACTTC,CASSLVGQGNAYEQYF
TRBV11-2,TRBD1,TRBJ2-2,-,TGTGCCAGCAGCAAGACAGGGGCAACCGGGGAGCTGTTTTTT,CASSKTGATGELFF
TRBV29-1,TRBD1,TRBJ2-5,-,TGCAGCGTTGAAGATCGAATCAGGGGGCTGATAGAGACCCAGTACTTC,CSVEDRIRGLIETQYF
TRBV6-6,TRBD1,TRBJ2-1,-,TGTGCCAGCAGTTACACGACAGGGGGCAATGAGCAGTTCTTC,CASSYTTGGNEQFF
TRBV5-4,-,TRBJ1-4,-,TGTGCCAGCAGCTTTAGTTCGAGGACAGAAAAACTGTTTTTT,CASSFSSRTEKLFF
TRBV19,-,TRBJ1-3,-,TGTGCCAGTAGTGAGACCGACAGCTCTGGAAACACCATATATTTT,CASSETDSSGNTIYF
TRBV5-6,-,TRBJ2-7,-,TGTGCCAGCAGCGGGGCGGACAGACTCCCCTACGAGCAGTACTTC,CASSGADRLPYEQYF
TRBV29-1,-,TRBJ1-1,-,TGCAGCGTGGCTAATTCTCAGGGGAACACTGAAGCTTTCTTT,CSVANSQGNTEAFF
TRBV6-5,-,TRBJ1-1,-,TGTGCCCCCTATACGGGGTTAGCTTTCTTT,CAPYTGLAFF
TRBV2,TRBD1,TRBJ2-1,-,TGTGCCAGCACCCCGAGACAGGGAGAAGGCTACAATGAGCAGTTCTTC,CASTPRQGEGYNEQFF
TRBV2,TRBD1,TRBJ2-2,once,TGTGCCAGCAGTAGGGACAGGGGGGCCGGGGAGCTGTTTTTT,CASSRDRGAGELFF
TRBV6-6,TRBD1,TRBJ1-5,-,TGTGCCAGCAGTTACTCGAGCGGTCAGGGGGGTCAGCCCCAGCATTTT,CASSYSSGQGGQPQHF
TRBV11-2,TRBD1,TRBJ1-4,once,TGTGCCAGCAGCCAAGACAGGGAAGAAAAACTGTTTTTT,CASSQDREEKLFF
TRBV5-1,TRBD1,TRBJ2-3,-,TGCGCCAGCAGCTTGTCACAGGGGTGGGAAGATACGCAGTATTTT,CASSLSQGWEDTQYF
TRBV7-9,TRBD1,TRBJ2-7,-,TGTGCCAGCAGCTTACCTACCGGGACAGGCGGATACGAGCAGTACTTC,CASSLPTGTGGYEQYF
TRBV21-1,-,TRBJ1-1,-,TGTGCCAGCAGCAAAGCCGTAGACGTCTCTGCAGGGTATTCTTTAATTCACACTGAAGCTTTCTTT,CASSKAVDVSAGYSLIHTEAFF
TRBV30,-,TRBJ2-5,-,TGTGCCTGGAGTTTTTCTCCGGGACTCCGGGACCAGTACTTC,CAWSFSPGLRDQYF
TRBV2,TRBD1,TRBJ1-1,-,TGTGCCAGCCTGCCAAGGACAGGGAAGACTGAAGCTTTCTTT,CASLPRTGKTEAFF
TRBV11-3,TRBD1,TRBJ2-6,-,TGTGCCAGCAGCTTAGCCGACAGGGGGCATGGGGCCAACGTCCTGACTTTC,CASSLADRGHGANVLTF